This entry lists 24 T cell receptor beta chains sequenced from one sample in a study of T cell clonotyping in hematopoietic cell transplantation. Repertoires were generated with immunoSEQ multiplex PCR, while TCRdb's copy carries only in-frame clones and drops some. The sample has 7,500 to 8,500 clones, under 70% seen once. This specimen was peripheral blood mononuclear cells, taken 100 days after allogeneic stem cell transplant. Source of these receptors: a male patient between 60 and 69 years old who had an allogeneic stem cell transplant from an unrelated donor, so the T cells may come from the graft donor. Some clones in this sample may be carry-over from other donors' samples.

DNA of the CDR3: TGCGCCAGCAGCTTGGAGGGGGCCCAAGAGACCCAGTACTTC. Protein sequence: CASSLEGAQETQYF. The rearrangement links TRBV5-1 to TRBJ2-5, with 7 bases fitting TRBD1. There are 14 residues in the CDR3. Trimming removed 0 bases from V and 1 base from J; junction bases left unmatched: 0. Germline CDR1 is SGHRS and CDR2 is YFSETQ.

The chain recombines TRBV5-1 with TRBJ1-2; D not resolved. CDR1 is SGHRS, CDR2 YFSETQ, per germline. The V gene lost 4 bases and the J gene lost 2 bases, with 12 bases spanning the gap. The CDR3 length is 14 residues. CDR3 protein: CASSPPSGNYGYTF. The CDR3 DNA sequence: TGCGCCAGCAGCCCTCCCTCGGGAAACTATGGCTACACCTTC.

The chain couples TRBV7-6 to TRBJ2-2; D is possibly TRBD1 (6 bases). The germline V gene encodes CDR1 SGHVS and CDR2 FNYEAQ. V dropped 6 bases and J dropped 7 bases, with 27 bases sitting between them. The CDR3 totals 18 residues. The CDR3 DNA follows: TGTGCCAGCAGGACCCGACGGACTTCAGGGGTTGGGAACGGGGAGCTGTTTTTT. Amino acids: CASRTRRTSGVGNGELFF.

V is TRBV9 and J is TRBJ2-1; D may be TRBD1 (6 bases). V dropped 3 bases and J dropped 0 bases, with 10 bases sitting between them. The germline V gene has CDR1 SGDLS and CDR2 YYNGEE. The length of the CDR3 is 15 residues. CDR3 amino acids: CASSEQGNSYNEQFF. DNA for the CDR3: TGTGCCAGCAGCGAGCAGGGGAACTCCTACAATGAGCAGTTCTTC. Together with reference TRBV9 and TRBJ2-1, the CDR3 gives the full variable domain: DSGVTQTPKHLITATGQRVTLRCSPRSGDLSVYWYQQSLDQGLQFLIQYYNGEERAKGNILERFSAQQFPDLHSELNLSSLELGDSALYFCASSEQGNSYNEQFFGPGTRLTVL.

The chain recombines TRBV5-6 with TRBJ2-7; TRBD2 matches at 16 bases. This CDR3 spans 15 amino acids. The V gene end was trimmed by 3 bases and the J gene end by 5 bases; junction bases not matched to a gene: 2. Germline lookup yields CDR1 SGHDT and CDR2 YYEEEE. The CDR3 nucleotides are TGTGCCAGCAGCTACGGGACTAGCGGGGGGGACGAGCAGTACTTC. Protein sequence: CASSYGTSGGDEQYF.

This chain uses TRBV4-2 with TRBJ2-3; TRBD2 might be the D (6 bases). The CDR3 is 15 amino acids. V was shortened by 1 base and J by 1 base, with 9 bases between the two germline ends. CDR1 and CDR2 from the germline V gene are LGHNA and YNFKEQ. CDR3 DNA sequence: TGTGCCAGCAGCCAAGGACTAGGAGGCACAGATACGCAGTATTTT. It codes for CASSQGLGGTDTQYF.

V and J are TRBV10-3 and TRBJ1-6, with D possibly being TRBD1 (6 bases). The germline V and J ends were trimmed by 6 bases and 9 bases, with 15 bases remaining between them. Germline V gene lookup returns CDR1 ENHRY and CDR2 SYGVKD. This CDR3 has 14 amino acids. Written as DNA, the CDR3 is TGTGCCATCAGGCCTCCAGGGGACCTTTCACCCCTCCACTTT. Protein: CAIRPPGDLSPLHF.

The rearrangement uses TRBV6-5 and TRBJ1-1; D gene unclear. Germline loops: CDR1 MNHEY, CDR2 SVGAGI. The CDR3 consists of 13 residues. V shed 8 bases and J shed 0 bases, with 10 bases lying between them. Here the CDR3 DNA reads TGTGCCAGCCAGACCGTCATGAACACTGAAGCTTTCTTT. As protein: CASQTVMNTEAFF.

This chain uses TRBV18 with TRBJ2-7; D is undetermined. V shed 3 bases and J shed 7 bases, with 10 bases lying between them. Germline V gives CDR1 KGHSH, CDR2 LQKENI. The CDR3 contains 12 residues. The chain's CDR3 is CASSPRTTEQYF. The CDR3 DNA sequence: TGTGCCAGCTCACCCCGTACTACGGAGCAGTACTTC.

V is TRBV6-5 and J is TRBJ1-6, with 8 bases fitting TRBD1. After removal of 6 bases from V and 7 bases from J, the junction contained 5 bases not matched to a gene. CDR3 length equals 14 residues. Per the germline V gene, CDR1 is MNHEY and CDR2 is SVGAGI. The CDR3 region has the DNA TGTGCCAGCAGACTCCGACAGGGGAATTCACCCCTCCACTTT. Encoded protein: CASRLRQGNSPLHF.

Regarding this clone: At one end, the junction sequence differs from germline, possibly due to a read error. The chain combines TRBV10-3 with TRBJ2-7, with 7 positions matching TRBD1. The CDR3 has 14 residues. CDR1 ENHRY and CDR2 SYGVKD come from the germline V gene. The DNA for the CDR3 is TGTGCCAGCAGTTACGGGCCAGGGACAGTTGAGCAGTACTTC. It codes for CASSYGPGTVEQYF.

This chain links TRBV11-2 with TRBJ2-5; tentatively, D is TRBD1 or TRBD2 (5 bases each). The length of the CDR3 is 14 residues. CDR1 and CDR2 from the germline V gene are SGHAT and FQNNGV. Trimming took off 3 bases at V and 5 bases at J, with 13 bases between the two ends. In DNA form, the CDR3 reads TGTGCCAGCAGCTTCGGGGCCACGGGGGAGACCCAGTACTTC. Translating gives CASSFGATGETQYF.

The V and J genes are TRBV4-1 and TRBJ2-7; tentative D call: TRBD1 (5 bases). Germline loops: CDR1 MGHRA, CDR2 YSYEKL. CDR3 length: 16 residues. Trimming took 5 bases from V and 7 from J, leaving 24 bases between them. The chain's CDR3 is CASSGPLGPLRQEQYF. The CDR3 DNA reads TGCGCCAGCAGCGGTCCGCTTGGACCCCTTCGACAGGAGCAGTACTTC.

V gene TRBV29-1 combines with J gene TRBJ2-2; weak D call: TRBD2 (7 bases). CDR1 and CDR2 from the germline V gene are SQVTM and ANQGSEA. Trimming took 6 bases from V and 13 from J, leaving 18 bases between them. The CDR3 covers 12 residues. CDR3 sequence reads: CSVQRGGERLFF. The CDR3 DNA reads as TGCAGCGTCCAAAGGGGGGGGGAGAGGCTGTTTTTT.

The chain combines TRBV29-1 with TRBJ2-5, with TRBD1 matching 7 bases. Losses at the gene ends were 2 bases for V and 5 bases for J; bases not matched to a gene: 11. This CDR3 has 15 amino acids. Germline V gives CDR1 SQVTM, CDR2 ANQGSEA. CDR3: CSVERSTGRMETQYF. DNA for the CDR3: TGCAGCGTTGAACGGTCGACAGGGCGAATGGAGACCCAGTACTTC.

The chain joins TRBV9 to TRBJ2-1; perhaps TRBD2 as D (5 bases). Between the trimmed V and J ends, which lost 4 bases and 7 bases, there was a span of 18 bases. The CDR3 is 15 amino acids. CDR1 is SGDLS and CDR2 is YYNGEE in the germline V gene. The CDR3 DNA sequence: TGTGCCAGCAGCCCGATGGGGAGCCCTGGAAATGAGCAGTTCTTC. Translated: CASSPMGSPGNEQFF.

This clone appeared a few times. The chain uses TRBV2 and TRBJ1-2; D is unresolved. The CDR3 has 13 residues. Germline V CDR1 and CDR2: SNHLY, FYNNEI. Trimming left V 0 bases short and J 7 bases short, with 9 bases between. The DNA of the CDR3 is TGTGCCAGCAGTGAAGCGTTACGGCGTGGCTACACCTTC. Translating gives CASSEALRRGYTF.

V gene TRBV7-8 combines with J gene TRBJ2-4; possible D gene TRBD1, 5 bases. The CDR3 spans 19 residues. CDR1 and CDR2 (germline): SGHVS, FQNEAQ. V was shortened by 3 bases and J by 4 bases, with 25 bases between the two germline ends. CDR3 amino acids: CASSFVGVGQDQTKNIQYF. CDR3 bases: TGTGCCAGCAGCTTTGTTGGGGTGGGGCAAGACCAAACAAAAAACATTCAGTACTTC.

CDR3 DNA sequence: TGCGCCAGCAGCCAAGGGGACAGGGGGAACACTGAAGCTTTCTTT. Amino acid sequence: CASSQGDRGNTEAFF. The gene calls are TRBV4-1 and TRBJ1-1; 10 bases line up with TRBD1. Trimming cost V 1 base and J 1 base; bases outside gene matches: 0. Looked up from germline, CDR1 is MGHRA and CDR2 is YSYEKL. The CDR3 runs to 15 residues.

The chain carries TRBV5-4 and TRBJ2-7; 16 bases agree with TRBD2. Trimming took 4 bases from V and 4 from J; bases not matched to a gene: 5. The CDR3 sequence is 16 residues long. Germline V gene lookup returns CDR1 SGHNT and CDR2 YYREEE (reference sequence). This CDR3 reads CASSEGLAGGLYEQYF. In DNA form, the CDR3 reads TGTGCCAGCAGCGAGGGACTAGCGGGAGGGCTATACGAGCAGTACTTC.

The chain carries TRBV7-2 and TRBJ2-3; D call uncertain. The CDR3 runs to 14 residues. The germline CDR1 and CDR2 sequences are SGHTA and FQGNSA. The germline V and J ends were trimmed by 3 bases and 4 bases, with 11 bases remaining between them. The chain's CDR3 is CASSFGLQADTQYF. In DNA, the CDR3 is TGTGCCAGCAGCTTCGGGCTCCAGGCAGATACGCAGTATTTT.

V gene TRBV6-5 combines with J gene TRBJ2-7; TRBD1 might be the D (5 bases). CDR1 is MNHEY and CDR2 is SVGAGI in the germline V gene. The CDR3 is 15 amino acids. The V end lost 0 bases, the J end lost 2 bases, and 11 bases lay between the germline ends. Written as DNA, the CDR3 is TGTGCCAGCAGTTACTCCCCCAGGGTCGCCTACGAGCAGTACTTC. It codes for CASSYSPRVAYEQYF.

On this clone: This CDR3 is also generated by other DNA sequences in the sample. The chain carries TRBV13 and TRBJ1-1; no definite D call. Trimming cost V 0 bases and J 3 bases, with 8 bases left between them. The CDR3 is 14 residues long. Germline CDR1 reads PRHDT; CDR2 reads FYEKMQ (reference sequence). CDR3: CASSLGGRDTEAFF. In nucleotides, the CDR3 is TGTGCCAGCAGCTTAGGGGGCCGGGACACTGAAGCTTTCTTT.

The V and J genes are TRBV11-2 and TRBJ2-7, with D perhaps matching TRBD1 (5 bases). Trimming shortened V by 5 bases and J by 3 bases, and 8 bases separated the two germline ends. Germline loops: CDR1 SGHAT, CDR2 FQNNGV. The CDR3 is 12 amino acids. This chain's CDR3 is CASSQDSYEQYF. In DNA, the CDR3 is TGTGCCAGCAGCCAAGACAGCTACGAGCAGTACTTC.